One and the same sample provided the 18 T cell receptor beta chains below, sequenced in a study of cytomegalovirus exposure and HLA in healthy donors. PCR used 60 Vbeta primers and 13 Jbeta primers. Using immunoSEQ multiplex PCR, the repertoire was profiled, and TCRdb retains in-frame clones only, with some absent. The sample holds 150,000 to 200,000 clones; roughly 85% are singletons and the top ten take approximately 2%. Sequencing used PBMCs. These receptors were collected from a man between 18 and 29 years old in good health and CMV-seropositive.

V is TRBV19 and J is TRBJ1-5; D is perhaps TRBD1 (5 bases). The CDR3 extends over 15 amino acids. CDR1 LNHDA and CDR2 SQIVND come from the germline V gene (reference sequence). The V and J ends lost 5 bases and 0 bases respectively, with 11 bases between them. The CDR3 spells CASSYGDYSNQPQHF. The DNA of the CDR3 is TGTGCCAGTAGTTATGGGGACTATAGCAATCAGCCCCAGCATTTT.

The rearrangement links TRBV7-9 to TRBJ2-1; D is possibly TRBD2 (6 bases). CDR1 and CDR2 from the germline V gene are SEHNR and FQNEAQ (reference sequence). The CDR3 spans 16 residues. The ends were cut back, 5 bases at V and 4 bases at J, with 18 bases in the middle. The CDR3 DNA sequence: TGTGCCAGCAGCATCCGAGCGGGCGGTGGGTACAATGAGCAGTTCTTC. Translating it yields CASSIRAGGGYNEQFF.

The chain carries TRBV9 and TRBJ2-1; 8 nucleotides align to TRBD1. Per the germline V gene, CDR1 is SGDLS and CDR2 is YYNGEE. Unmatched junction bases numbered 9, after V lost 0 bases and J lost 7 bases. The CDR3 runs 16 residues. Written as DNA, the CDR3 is TGTGCCAGCAGCGTAGGCGGGCAGGGGGCTCGGAATGAGCAGTTCTTC. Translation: CASSVGGQGARNEQFF. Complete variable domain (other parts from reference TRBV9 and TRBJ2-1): DSGVTQTPKHLITATGQRVTLRCSPRSGDLSVYWYQQSLDQGLQFLIQYYNGEERAKGNILERFSAQQFPDLHSELNLSSLELGDSALYFCASSVGGQGARNEQFFGPGTRLTVL.

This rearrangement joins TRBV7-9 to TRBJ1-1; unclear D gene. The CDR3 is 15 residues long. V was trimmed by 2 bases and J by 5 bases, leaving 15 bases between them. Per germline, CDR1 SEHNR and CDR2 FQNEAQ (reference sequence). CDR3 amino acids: CASSLLNMGRTEAFF. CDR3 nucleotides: TGTGCCAGCAGCTTACTTAACATGGGGAGGACTGAAGCTTTCTTT.

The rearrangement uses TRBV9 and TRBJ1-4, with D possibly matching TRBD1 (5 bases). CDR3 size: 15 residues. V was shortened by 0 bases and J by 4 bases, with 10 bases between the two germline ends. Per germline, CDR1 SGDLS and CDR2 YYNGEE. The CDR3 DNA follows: TGTGCCAGCAGCGTAGTAGACAGTATTAATGAAAAACTGTTTTTT. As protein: CASSVVDSINEKLFF. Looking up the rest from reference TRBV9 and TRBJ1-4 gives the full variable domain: DSGVTQTPKHLITATGQRVTLRCSPRSGDLSVYWYQQSLDQGLQFLIQYYNGEERAKGNILERFSAQQFPDLHSELNLSSLELGDSALYFCASSVVDSINEKLFFGSGTQLSVL.

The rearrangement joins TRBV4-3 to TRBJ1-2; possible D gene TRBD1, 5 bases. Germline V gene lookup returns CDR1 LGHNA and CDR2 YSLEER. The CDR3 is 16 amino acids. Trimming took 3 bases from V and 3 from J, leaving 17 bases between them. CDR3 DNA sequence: TGCGCCAGCAGCCAGAACAGGAATACAATGTACTATGGCTACACCTTC. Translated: CASSQNRNTMYYGYTF.

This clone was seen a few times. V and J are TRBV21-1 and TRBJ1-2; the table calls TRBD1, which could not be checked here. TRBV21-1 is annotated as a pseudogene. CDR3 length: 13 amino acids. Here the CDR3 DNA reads TGTGCCAGCAGCAAGGACAGGGATGGGGGCTACACCTTC. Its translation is CASSKDRDGGYTF.

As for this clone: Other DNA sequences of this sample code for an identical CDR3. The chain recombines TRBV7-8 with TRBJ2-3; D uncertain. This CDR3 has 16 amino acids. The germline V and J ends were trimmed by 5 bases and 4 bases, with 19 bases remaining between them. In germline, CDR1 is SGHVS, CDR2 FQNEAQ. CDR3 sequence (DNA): TGTGCCAGCAGCACATCCGGGTTTACTACTTCAGATACGCAGTATTTT. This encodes CASSTSGFTTSDTQYF.

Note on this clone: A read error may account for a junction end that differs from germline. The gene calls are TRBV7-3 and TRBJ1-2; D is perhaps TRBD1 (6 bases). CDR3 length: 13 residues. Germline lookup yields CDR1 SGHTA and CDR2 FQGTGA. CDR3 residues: CSSSLTGGRGYTF. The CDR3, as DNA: TGTTCCAGCAGCTTAACCGGGGGGCGGGGCTACACCTTC.

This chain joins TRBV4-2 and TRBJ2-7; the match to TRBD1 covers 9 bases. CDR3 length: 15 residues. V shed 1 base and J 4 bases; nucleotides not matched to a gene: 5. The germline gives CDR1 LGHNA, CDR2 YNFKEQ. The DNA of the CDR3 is TGTGCCAGCAGCCAAGCCGGGACAGGGAATTACGAGCAGTACTTC. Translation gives CASSQAGTGNYEQYF.

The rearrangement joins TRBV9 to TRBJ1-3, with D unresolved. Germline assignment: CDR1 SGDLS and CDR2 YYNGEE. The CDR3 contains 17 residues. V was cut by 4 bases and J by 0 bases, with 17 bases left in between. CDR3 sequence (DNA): TGTGCCAGCAGCCCACGTCCACAGCTTTACTCTGGAAACACCATATATTTT. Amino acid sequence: CASSPRPQLYSGNTIYF.

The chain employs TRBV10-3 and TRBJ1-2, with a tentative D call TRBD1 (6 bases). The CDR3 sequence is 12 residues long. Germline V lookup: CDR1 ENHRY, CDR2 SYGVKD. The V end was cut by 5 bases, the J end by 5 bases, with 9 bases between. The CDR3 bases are TGTGCCATCAGTTCGCAGGGGTATGGCTACACCTTC. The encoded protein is CAISSQGYGYTF.

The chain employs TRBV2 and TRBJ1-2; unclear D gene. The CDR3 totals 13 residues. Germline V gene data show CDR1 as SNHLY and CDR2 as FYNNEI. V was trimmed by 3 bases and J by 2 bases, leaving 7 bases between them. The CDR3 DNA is TGTGCCAGCAGTGACAGCGGGAACTATGGCTACACCTTC. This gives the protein CASSDSGNYGYTF.

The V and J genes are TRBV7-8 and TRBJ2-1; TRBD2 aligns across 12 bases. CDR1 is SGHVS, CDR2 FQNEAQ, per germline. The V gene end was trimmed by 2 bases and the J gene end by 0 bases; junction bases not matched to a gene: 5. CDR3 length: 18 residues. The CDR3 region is CASSLTSGGSPSYNEQFF. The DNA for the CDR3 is TGTGCCAGCAGCTTAACTAGCGGGGGGTCCCCCTCCTACAATGAGCAGTTCTTC.

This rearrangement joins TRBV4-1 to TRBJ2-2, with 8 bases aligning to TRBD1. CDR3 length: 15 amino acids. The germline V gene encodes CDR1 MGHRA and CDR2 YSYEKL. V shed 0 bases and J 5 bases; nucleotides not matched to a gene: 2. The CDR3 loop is CASSQDRTGTGELFF. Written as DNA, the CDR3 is TGCGCCAGCAGCCAAGATCGGACAGGGACCGGGGAGCTGTTTTTT.

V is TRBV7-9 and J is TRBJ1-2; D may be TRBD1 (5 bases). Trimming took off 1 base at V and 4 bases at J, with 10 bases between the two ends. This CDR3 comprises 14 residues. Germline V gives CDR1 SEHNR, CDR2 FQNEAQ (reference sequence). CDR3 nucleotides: TGTGCCAGCAGCTTAGGACAGAATACCTATGGCTACACCTTC. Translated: CASSLGQNTYGYTF. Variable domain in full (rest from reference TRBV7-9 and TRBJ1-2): DTGVSQNPRHKITKRGQNVTFRCDPISEHNRLYWYRQTLGQGPEFLTYFQNEAQLEKSRLLSDRFSAERPKGSFSTLEIQRTEQGDSAMYLCASSLGQNTYGYTFGSGTRLTVV.

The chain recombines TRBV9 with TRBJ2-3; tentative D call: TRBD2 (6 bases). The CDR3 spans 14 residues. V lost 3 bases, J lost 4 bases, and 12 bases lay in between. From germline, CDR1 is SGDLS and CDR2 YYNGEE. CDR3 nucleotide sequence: TGTGCCAGCAGCGCTACTAGCTTCGCAGATACGCAGTATTTT. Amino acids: CASSATSFADTQYF.

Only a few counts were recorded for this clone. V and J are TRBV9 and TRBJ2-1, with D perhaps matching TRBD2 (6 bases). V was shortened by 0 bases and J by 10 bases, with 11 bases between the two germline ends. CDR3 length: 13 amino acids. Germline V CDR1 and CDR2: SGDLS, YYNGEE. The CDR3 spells CASSVATSGEQFF. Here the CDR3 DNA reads TGTGCCAGCAGCGTAGCTACGAGCGGGGAGCAGTTCTTC.